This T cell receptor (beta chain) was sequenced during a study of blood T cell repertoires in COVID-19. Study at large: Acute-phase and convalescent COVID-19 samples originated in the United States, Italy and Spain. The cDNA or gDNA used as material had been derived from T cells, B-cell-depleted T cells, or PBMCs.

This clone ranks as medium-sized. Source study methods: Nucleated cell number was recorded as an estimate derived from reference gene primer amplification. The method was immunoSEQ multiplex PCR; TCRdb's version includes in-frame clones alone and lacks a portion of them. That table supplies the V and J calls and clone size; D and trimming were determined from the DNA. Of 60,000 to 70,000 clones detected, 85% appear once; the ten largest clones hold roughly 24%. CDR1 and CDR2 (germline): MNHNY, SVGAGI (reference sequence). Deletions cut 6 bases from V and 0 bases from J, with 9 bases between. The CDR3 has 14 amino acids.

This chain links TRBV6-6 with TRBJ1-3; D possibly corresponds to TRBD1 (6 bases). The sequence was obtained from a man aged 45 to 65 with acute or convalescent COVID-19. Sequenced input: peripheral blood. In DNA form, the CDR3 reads TGTGCCAGCAGCGACAGGACCTCTGGAAACACCATATATTTT. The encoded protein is CASSDRTSGNTIYF.